This is a list of T cell receptor beta chains from one sample in a study of T-cell memory formation after mild COVID-19. TCRdb passed the 5' RACE reads through MiXCR, listing each CDR3 protein once. This table holds around 310,000 distinct CDR3 sequences, about a sixth found once. Sequencing was performed on PBMCs or a T cell subset sorted from them (not recorded which). These receptors all stem from a man younger than 35 who had mild COVID-19 (a few samples of this study predate the infection). Cell type and time point are not known. CDR3s include the opening cysteine and the closing phenylalanine or tryptophan. The order of the fields is V gene, J gene, D gene, clone size, CDR3 DNA, CDR3 protein. D genes are given only for firm matches. Only part of the rows carry a size: once, few, many, or a class if the clone is expanded.

>TRBV7-2|TRBJ1-3|TRBD1|few
TGTGCCAGCAGCTACGCTACAGGGGGCTCTGGAAACACCATATATTTT
CASSYATGGSGNTIYF
>TRBV5-4|TRBJ2-3|-|-
TGTGCCAGCTCGTCCCCGGGACTCTCCACAGATACGCAGTATTTT
CASSSPGLSTDTQYF
>TRBV2|TRBJ1-1|-|-
TGTGCCAGCAGTGGTTCACAGGTCTACACTGAAGCTTTCTTT
CASSGSQVYTEAFF
>TRBV7-8|TRBJ1-4|TRBD1|-
TGTGCCAGCAGCTTAGTTGGGACAGGGGAAAAACTGTTTTTT
CASSLVGTGEKLFF
>TRBV6-5|TRBJ2-1|-|few
TGTGCCAGCAGTCAGTTTAGGGAGCAGTTCTTC
CASSQFREQFF
>TRBV11-2|TRBJ2-3|TRBD2|few
TGTGCCAGCAGCTTAGCCGGGGGGGCCGGAGATACGCAGTATTTT
CASSLAGGAGDTQYF
>TRBV2|TRBJ2-1|TRBD2|-
TGTGCCAGCAGTGATGACCTAGCGGGAAATGAGCAGTTCTTC
CASSDDLAGNEQFF
>TRBV5-1|TRBJ2-2|-|-
TGCGCCAGCAGCTCGATGCTGGGGGGCACCGGGGAGCTGTTTTTT
CASSSMLGGTGELFF
>TRBV2|TRBJ2-7|-|few
TGTGCCAGCATGTGGCAGAACTACGAGCAGTACTTC
CASMWQNYEQYF
>TRBV3-1|TRBJ2-2|-|-
TGTGCCAGCAGCAAAGGCCTAGGGGGAACCGGGGAGCTGTTTTTT
CASSKGLGGTGELFF
>TRBV4-2|TRBJ2-3|-|many
TGTGCCAGCAGCCAAGAAACTGTTACGGATACGCAGTATTTT
CASSQETVTDTQYF
>TRBV5-1|TRBJ2-1|-|few
TGCGCCAGCAGCTTGGTCGGGAATAGGGACAATGAGCAGTTCTTC
CASSLVGNRDNEQFF
>TRBV28|TRBJ2-2|-|few
TGTGCCAGCAGTTTAGGGGGGCCGAACACCGGGGAGCTGTTTTTT
CASSLGGPNTGELFF
>TRBV23-1|TRBJ2-7|-|-
TGCGCCAGCAGTCCCGTAGGAGCCCACGAGCAGTACTTC
CASSPVGAHEQYF
>TRBV20-1|TRBJ2-4|-|few
TGCAGTGCTACAAGGGGAGCCAAAAACATTCAGTACTTC
CSATRGAKNIQYF
>TRBV7-2|TRBJ1-1|-|-
TGTGCCAGCAGCCCCCCAGGGCTGGGCACTGAAGCTTTCTTT
CASSPPGLGTEAFF
>TRBV5-1|TRBJ1-2|-|-
TGCGCCAGCAGCCTCGCGGACAGAGCTTATGGCTACACCTTC
CASSLADRAYGYTF
>TRBV20-1|TRBJ2-3|TRBD1|few
TGCAGTGCTAGAGATAGAAGGACAGGGGCCCCAGATACGCAGTATTTT
CSARDRRTGAPDTQYF